The 19 T cell receptor beta chains given below trace back to one sample, sequenced in a study of blood T cell repertoires in COVID-19. Sequenced by immunoSEQ multiplex PCR; TCRdb stores in-frame clones only, minus some. The repertoire consists of about 480,000 clones, with roughly 88% occurring once and the leading ten covering 10% to 15%. The sample taken for sequencing was peripheral blood. The receptors here all came from a woman in her forties or fifties with COVID-19, enrolled during active disease.

The chain recombines TRBV12-5 with TRBJ2-1, with 10 nucleotides matching TRBD2. This CDR3 has 19 residues. The germline CDR1 and CDR2 sequences are LGHNT and FRNRAP. V lost 2 bases, J lost 6 bases, and 16 bases stayed unmatched. The CDR3 DNA is TGTGCTAGTGGTTTGCTCCCGGTCGGAGCGGGGGGGCGCGGCAATGAGCAGTTCTTC. Amino acids: CASGLLPVGAGGRGNEQFF.

This clone has only a few counts. The chain recombines TRBV14 with TRBJ2-3; 7 bases line up with TRBD2. J lost 3 bases, V lost 4 bases, and 4 bases had no gene match. The CDR3 covers 14 residues. The germline V gene encodes CDR1 SGHDN and CDR2 FVKESK. CDR3 residues: CASSLWGGTDTQYF. In DNA, the CDR3 is TGTGCCAGCAGCCTCTGGGGGGGGACAGATACGCAGTATTTT.

V gene TRBV4-2 combines with J gene TRBJ2-6; 8 bases match TRBD2. J gave up 3 bases and V 0 bases, and 13 bases lay outside the gene matches. There are 20 residues in the CDR3. From germline, CDR1 is LGHNA and CDR2 YNFKEQ. This CDR3 is CASSQETGGRKLFGANVLTF. The CDR3 bases are TGTGCCAGCAGCCAAGAGACGGGGGGGCGGAAGTTGTTTGGGGCCAACGTCCTGACTTTC.

This chain joins TRBV5-1 and TRBJ2-7, with TRBD1 identical over 8 bases. Unmatched junction bases numbered 4, after V lost 0 bases and J lost 5 bases. CDR3 length: 14 amino acids. Germline values: CDR1 SGHRS, CDR2 YFSETQ. The CDR3 DNA sequence: TGCGCCAGCAGCTTGGAACAGACAGGGGACGAGCAGTACTTC. It codes for CASSLEQTGDEQYF.

This sequence joins TRBV14 and TRBJ1-1; D uncertain. With 5 bases removed from V and 9 bases from J, the gap between germline ends came to 13 bases. The CDR3 loop spans 12 amino acids. CDR1 is SGHDN and CDR2 is FVKESK in the germline V gene. The CDR3 DNA reads TGTGCCAGCAGCTTTTCGGGTGGTAAAGCTTTCTTT. It yields the protein CASSFSGGKAFF.

The V call is TRBV5-1, the J call TRBJ2-2; tentative D call: TRBD1 (6 bases). The germline V and J ends were trimmed by 2 bases and 0 bases, with 8 bases remaining between them. The CDR3 is 15 amino acids. Germline values: CDR1 SGHRS, CDR2 YFSETQ. CDR3 in DNA: TGCGCCAGCAGCTTCGGGACATCGAACACCGGGGAGCTGTTTTTT. Its protein is CASSFGTSNTGELFF. Looking up the rest from reference TRBV5-1 and TRBJ2-2 gives the full variable domain: KAGVTQTPRYLIKTRGQQVTLSCSPISGHRSVSWYQQTPGQGLQFLFEYFSETQRNKGNFPGRFSGRQFSNSRSEMNVSTLELGDSALYLCASSFGTSNTGELFFGEGSRLTVL.

This clone was counted only a few times. The chain is built from TRBV10-1 and TRBJ1-1, with 10 bases fitting TRBD1. Germline lookup yields CDR1 WNHNN and CDR2 SYGVQD (reference sequence). V was clipped by 5 bases and J by 4 bases; unmatched bases: 7. The CDR3 totals 15 residues. The CDR3 here is CASSFTGTGATEAFF. The CDR3 region has the DNA TGCGCCAGCAGTTTCACCGGGACAGGGGCCACTGAAGCTTTCTTT.

This chain connects TRBV3-1 (or the pseudogene TRBV3-2) to TRBJ2-3; TRBD2 matches 11 bases. CDR1 is LGHDT and CDR2 is YNNKEL in the germline V gene (reference sequence). V lost 3 bases to trimming and J lost 4 bases; unmatched junction nucleotides: 9. The CDR3 is 17 amino acids. CDR3 loop: CASSHLGLAAGADTQYF. CDR3 nucleotides: TGTGCCAGCAGCCATCTGGGACTAGCGGCAGGGGCAGATACGCAGTATTTT.

The rearrangement joins TRBV6-5 to TRBJ1-1; D possibly corresponds to TRBD1 (6 bases). CDR3 length: 14 residues. Trimming removed 6 bases from V and 6 bases from J, with 17 bases in between. The germline CDR1 and CDR2 sequences are MNHEY and SVGAGI. In nucleotides, the CDR3 is TGTGCCAGCAGCCGCGGCGGGGGCCACGCTGAAGCTTTCTTT. It encodes CASSRGGGHAEAFF.

The chain is built from TRBV6-5 and TRBJ1-3; a weak D match, TRBD1 (5 bases). Germline CDR1 MNHEY, CDR2 SVGAGI. Trimming removed 8 bases at V and 0 bases at J, with 8 bases between. This CDR3 contains 13 residues. The CDR3 region is CASFQGSGNTIYF. In nucleotides, the CDR3 is TGTGCCAGCTTTCAGGGCTCTGGAAACACCATATATTTT.

The chain uses TRBV10-2 and TRBJ2-7, with 8 positions matching TRBD1. Germline CDR1 WSHSY, CDR2 SAAADI. V was clipped by 5 bases and J by 2 bases; unmatched bases: 8. The CDR3 covers 15 residues. The CDR3 DNA sequence: TGCGCCAGCAGTCTCGGACAGGGAACTACCTACGAGCAGTACTTC. Its translation: CASSLGQGTTYEQYF.

The V and J genes are TRBV5-1 and TRBJ1-5; D not certain. The germline V and J ends were trimmed by 2 bases and 6 bases, with 15 bases remaining between them. Per the germline V gene, CDR1 is SGHRS and CDR2 is YFSETQ. The CDR3 spans 15 residues. The CDR3 reads CASSFSGNLGQPQHF. DNA of the CDR3: TGCGCCAGCAGCTTTTCGGGTAACCTCGGTCAGCCCCAGCATTTT.

The V and J genes are TRBV10-3 and TRBJ2-2; TRBD1 matches 7 bases. V lost 10 bases to trimming and J lost 5 bases; unmatched junction nucleotides: 10. This CDR3 comprises 14 residues. Germline V CDR1 and CDR2: ENHRY, SYGVKD. CDR3 sequence (DNA): TGTGCCACATCCTCAGGGGGAGATACCGGGGAGCTGTTTTTT. Protein product: CATSSGGDTGELFF.

The V and J genes are TRBV6-1 and TRBJ1-2; 7 nucleotides line up with TRBD1. V shed 0 bases, J shed 4 bases, and the junction held 5 bases outside the gene matches. The V gene's germline CDR1 is MNHNS and CDR2 SASEGT. The CDR3 is 15 residues long. In DNA form, the CDR3 reads TGTGCCAGCAGTGAAGCCGGAGGGGGCGGCTATGGCTACACCTTC. Its protein product is CASSEAGGGGYGYTF.

The chain employs TRBV5-1 and TRBJ2-1, with D possibly TRBD2 on 7 matching bases. With 4 bases removed from V and 6 bases from J, the gap between germline ends came to 17 bases. Germline V gene data show CDR1 as SGHRS and CDR2 as YFSETQ. The CDR3 is made up of 15 amino acids. CDR3 sequence: CASSSTLGGGNEQFF. The CDR3 nucleotides are TGCGCCAGCAGCAGCACGTTAGGGGGGGGCAATGAGCAGTTCTTC.

V is TRBV25-1 and J is TRBJ2-3; no firm D call. The germline gives CDR1 MGHDK, CDR2 SYGVNS. V shed 7 bases and J shed 6 bases, with 20 bases lying between them. The CDR3 covers 15 residues. The CDR3: CASNPGPPALDTQYF. In nucleotides, the CDR3 is TGTGCCAGCAATCCGGGTCCGCCAGCATTGGATACGCAGTATTTT. The full variable domain, in which reference TRBV25-1 and TRBJ2-3 provide the parts outside the CDR3, is EADIYQTPRYLVIGTGKKITLECSQTMGHDKMYWYQQDPGMELHLIHYSYGVNSTEKGDLSSESTVSRIRTEHFPLTLESARPSHTSQYLCASNPGPPALDTQYFGPGTRLTVL.

The rearrangement links TRBV7-3 to TRBJ2-3; D gene unclear. The length of the CDR3 is 12 residues. Germline-derived CDR1 and CDR2 are SGHTA and FQGTGA. V was shortened by 5 bases and J by 6 bases, with 9 bases between the two germline ends. The CDR3 DNA reads TGTGCCAGCAGCCCCCTCGGGGATACGCAGTATTTT. Translated, it gives CASSPLGDTQYF.

This sequence joins TRBV15 and TRBJ1-2; D call uncertain. CDR3 size: 13 residues. V gave up 0 bases and J gave up 8 bases, with 10 bases separating them. Germline lookup yields CDR1 LNHNV and CDR2 YYDKDF (reference sequence). This chain's CDR3 is CATSREVAGGYTF. The CDR3 DNA reads TGTGCCACCAGCAGAGAAGTGGCGGGCGGCTACACCTTC.

The chain has TRBV3-1 (or the pseudogene TRBV3-2) and TRBJ1-1; TRBD1 aligns across 8 bases. The CDR3 is 16 residues long. Per germline, CDR1 LGHDT and CDR2 YNNKEL (reference sequence). V gave up 4 bases and J gave up 0 bases; unmatched junction bases: 7. CDR3: CASSRRETGVNTEAFF. The CDR3 bases are TGTGCCAGCAGCCGCCGTGAGACAGGGGTGAACACTGAAGCTTTCTTT.